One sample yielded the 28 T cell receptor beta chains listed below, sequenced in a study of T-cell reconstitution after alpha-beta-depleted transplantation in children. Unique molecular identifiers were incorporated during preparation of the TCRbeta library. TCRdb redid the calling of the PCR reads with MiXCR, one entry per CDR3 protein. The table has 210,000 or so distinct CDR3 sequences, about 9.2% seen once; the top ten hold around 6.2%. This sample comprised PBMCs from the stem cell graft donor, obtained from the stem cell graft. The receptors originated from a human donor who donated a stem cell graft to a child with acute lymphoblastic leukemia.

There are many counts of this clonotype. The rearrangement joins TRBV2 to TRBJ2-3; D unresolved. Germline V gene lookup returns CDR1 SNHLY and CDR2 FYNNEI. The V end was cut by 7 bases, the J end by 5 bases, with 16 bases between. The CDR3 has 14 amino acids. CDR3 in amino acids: CASTGPPHRDTQYF. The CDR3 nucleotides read TGTGCCAGCACTGGTCCACCTCACAGAGATACGCAGTATTTT. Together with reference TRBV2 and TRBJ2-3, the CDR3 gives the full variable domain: EPEVTQTPSHQVTQMGQEVILRCVPISNHLYFYWYRQILGQKVEFLVSFYNNEISEKSEIFDDQFSVERPDGSNFTLKIRSTKLEDSAMYFCASTGPPHRDTQYFGPGTRLTVL.

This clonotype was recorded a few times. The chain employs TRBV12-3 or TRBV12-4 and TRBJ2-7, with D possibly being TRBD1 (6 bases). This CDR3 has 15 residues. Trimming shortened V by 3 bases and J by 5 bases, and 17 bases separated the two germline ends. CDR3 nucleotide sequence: TGTGCCAGCAGTTTGATGGCAGGGGTTATCCACGAGCAGTACTTC. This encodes CASSLMAGVIHEQYF.

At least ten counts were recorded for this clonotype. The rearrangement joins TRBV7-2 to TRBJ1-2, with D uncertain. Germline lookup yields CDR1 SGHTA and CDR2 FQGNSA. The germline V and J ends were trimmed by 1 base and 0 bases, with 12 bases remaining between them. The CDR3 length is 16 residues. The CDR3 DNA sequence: TGTGCCAGCAGCTTAGTAATCGCGATCCCTAACTATGGCTACACCTTC. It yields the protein CASSLVIAIPNYGYTF.

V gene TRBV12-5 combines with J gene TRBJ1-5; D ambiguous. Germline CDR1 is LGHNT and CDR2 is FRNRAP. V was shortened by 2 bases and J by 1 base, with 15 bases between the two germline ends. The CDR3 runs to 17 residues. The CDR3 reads CASGLLVGLASNQPQHF. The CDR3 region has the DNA TGTGCTAGTGGTTTGCTAGTTGGACTGGCCAGCAATCAGCCCCAGCATTTT. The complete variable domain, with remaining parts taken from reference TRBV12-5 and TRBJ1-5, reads DARVTQTPRHKVTEMGQEVTMRCQPILGHNTVFWYRQTMMQGLELLAYFRNRAPLDDSGMPKDRFSAEMPDATLATLKIQPSEPRDSAVYFCASGLLVGLASNQPQHFGDGTRLSIL.

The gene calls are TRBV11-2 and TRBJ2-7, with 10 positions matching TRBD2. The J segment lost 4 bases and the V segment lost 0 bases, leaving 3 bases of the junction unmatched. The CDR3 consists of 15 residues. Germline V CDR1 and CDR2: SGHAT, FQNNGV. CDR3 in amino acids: CASSLDSGGWYEQYF. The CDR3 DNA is TGTGCCAGCAGCTTAGATAGCGGGGGGTGGTACGAGCAGTACTTC.

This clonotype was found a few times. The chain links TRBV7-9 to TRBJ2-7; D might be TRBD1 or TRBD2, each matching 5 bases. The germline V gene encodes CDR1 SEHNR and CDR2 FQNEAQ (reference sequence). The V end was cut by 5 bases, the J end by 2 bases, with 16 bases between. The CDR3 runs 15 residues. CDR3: CASSQDAGSAYEQYF. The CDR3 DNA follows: TGTGCCAGCAGCCAAGACGCAGGGAGCGCCTACGAGCAGTACTTC.

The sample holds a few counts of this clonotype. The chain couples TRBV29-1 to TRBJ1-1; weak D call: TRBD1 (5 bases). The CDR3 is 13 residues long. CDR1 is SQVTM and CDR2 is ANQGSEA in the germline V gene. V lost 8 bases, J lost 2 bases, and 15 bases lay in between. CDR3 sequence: CSPWGRTNTEAFF. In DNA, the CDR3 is TGCAGCCCCTGGGGCAGGACCAACACTGAAGCTTTCTTT.

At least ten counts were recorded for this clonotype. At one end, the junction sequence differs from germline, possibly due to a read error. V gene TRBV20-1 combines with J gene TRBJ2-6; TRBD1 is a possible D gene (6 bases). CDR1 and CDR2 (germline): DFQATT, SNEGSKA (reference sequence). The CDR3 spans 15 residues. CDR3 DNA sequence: TGCAGTGCAAGAGACAGGTGGTCCGGGGCCAACGTCCTGACTTTC. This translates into CSARDRWSGANVLTF.

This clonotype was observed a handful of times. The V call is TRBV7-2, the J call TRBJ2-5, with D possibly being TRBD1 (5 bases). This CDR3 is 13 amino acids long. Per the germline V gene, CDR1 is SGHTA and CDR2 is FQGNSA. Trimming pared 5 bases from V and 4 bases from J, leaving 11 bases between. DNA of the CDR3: TGTGCCAGCAGCCCCAGGGCCCCAGAGACCCAGTACTTC. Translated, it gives CASSPRAPETQYF. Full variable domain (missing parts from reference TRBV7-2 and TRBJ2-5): GAGVSQSPSNKVTEKGKDVELRCDPISGHTALYWYRQSLGQGLEFLIYFQGNSAPDKSGLPSDRFSAERTGGSVSTLTIQRTQQEDSAVYLCASSPRAPETQYFGPGTRLLVL.

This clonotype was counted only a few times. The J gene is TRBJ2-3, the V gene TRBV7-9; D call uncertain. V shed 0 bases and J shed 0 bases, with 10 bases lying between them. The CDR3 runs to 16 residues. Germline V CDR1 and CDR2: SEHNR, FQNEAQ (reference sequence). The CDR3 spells CASSLALASSTDTQYF. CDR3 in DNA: TGTGCCAGCAGCTTAGCGCTCGCCTCGAGCACAGATACGCAGTATTTT.

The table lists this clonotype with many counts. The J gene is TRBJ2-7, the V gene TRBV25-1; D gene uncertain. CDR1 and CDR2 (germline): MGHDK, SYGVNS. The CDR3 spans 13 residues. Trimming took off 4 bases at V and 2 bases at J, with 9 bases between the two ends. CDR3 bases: TGTGCCAGCAGTGGGGCGGATACCTACGAGCAGTACTTC. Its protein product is CASSGADTYEQYF.

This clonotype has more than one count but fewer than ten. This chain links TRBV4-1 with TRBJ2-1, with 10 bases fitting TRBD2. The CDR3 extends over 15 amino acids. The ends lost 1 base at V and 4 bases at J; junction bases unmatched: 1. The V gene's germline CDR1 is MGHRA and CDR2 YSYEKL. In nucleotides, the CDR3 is TGCGCCAGCAGCCAAGTTAGCGGGGGGTACAATGAGCAGTTCTTC. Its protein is CASSQVSGGYNEQFF.

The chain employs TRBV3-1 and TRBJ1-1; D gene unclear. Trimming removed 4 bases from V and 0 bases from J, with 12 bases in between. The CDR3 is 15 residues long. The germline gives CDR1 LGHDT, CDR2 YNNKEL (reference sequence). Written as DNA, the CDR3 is TGTGCCAGCAGCCCACAAGTCGGCATGAACACTGAAGCTTTCTTT. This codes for CASSPQVGMNTEAFF.

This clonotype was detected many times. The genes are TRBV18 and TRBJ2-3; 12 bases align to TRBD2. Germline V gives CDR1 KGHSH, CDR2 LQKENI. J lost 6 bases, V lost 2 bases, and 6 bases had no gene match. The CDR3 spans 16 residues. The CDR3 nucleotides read TGTGCCAGCTCACCATGGGCTAGCGGGGGGGCCGATACGCAGTATTTT. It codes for CASSPWASGGADTQYF.

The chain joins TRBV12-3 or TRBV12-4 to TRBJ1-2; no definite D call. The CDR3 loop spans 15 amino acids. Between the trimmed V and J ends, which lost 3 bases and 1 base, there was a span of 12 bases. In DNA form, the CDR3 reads TGTGCCAGCAGTTTCGGAGGCACAGTTAACTATGGCTACACCTTC. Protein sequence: CASSFGGTVNYGYTF.

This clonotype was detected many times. The CDR3 DNA is TGTGCCAGCAGCGCGGACCCATCGGGGGGGCTGTACAATGAGCAGTTCTTC. This translates into CASSADPSGGLYNEQFF. The rearrangement uses TRBV9 and TRBJ2-1; 8 bases are a match to TRBD2. V shed 3 bases, J shed 4 bases, and the junction held 12 bases outside the gene matches. This CDR3 has 17 amino acids. Germline V gene lookup returns CDR1 SGDLS and CDR2 YYNGEE.

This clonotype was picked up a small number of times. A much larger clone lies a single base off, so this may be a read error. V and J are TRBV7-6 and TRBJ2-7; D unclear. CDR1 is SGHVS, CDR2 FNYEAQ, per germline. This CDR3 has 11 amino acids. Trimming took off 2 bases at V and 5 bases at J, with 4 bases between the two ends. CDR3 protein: CASSLSHEQYF. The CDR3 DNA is TGTGCCAGCAGCTTATCCCACGAGCAGTACTTC.

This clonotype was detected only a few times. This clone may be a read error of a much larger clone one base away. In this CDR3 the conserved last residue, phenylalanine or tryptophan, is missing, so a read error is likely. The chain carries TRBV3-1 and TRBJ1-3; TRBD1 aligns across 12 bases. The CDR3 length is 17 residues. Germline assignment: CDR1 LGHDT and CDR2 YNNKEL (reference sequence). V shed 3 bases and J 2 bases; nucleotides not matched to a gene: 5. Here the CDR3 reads CASSQRGQGAAGNTIYS. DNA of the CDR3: TGTGCCAGCAGCCAGAGGGGACAGGGGGCAGCTGGAAACACCATATATTCT.

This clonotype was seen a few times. For the CDR3, the DNA is TGTGCCAGCAGTTACGCGGGCCAGAACACTGAAGCTTTCTTT. Amino acid sequence: CASSYAGQNTEAFF. The chain combines TRBV6-5 with TRBJ1-1; no clear D. The CDR3 is made up of 14 amino acids. The V end was cut by 2 bases, the J end by 1 base, with 8 bases between. Germline assignment: CDR1 MNHEY and CDR2 SVGAGI.

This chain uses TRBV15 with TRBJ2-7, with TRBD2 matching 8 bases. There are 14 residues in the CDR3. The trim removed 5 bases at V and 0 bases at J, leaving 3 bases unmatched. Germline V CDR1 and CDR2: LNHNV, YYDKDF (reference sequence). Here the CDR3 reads CATSARGASYEQYF. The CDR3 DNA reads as TGTGCCACCAGCGCGCGGGGGGCCTCCTACGAGCAGTACTTC.

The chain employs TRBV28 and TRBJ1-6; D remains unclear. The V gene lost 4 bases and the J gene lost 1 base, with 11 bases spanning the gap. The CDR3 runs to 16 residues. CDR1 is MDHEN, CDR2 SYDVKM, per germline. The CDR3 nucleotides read TGTGCCAGCAGTTCTTCAGGCGGTTCCTATAATTCACCCCTCCACTTT. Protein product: CASSSSGGSYNSPLHF.

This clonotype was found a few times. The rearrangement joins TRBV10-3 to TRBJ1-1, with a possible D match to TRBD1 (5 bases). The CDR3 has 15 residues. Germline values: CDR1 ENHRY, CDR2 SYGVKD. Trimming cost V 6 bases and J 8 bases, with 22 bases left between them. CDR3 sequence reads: CAISRAGGGESEAFF. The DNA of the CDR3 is TGTGCCATCAGCCGCGCGGGGGGGGGAGAATCCGAAGCTTTCTTT.

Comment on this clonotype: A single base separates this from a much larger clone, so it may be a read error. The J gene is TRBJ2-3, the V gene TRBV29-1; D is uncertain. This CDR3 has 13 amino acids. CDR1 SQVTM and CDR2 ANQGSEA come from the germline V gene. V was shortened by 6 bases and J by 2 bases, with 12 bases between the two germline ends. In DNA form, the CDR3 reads TGCAGCGTCCTGACACTGAACACAGATACGCAGTATTTT. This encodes CSVLTLNTDTQYF.

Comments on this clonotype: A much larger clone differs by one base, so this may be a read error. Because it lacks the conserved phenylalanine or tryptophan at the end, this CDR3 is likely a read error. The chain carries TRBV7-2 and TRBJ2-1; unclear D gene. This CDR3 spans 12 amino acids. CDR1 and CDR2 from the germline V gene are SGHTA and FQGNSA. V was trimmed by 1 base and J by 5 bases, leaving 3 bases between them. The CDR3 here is CASSLVHNEQFI. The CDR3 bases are TGTGCCAGCAGCTTAGTCCACAATGAGCAGTTCATC.

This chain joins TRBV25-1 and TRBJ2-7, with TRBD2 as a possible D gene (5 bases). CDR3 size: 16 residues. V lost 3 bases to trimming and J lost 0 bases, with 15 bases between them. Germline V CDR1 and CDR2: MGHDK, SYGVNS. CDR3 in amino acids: CASSDPRGSSSYEQYF. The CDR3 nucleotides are TGTGCCAGCAGTGACCCCCGAGGGTCGAGCTCCTACGAGCAGTACTTC.

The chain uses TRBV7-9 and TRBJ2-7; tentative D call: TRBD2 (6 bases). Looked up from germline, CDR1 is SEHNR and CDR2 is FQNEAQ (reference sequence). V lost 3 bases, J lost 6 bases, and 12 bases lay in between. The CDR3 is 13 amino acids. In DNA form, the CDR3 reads TGTGCCAGCAGCTTGACTAGTTCCGGCGAGCAGTACTTC. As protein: CASSLTSSGEQYF.

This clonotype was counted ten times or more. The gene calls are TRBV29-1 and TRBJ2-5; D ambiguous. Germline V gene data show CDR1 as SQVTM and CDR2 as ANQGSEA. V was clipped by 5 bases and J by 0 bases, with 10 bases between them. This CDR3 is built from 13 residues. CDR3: CSVHERYQETQYF. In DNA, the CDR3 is TGCAGCGTTCATGAACGCTACCAAGAGACCCAGTACTTC. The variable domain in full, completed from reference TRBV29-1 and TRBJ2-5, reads SAVISQKPSRDICQRGTSLTIQCQVDSQVTMMFWYRQQPGQSLTLIATANQGSEATYESGFVIDKFPISRPNLTFSTLTVSNMSPEDSSIYLCSVHERYQETQYFGPGTRLLVL.

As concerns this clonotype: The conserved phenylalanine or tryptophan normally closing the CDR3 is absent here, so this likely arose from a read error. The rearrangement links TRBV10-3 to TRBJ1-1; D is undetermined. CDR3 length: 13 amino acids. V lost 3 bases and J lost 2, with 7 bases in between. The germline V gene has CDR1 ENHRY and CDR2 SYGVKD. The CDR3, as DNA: TGTGCCATCAGTGATGGGTTTAACACTGAAGCTTTCATT. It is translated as CAISDGFNTEAFI.